This TCR beta chain was identified in a study of response to subunit inactivated influenza vaccine. General observations from the study: Only a handful of new T cells, the authors suggested, are recruited with each seasonal influenza vaccination.

CDR3 length equals 14 residues. Germline lookup yields CDR1 SGHKS and CDR2 YYEKEE (reference sequence). V was pared by 3 bases and J by 4 bases, with 13 bases between. MiXCR, applied by TCRdb to the RT-PCR reads, yields one record per CDR3 protein. The repertoire holds some 600,000 distinct CDR3 sequences, with around 15% as singletons. A word on this clonotype: Its antigen remains unknown.

The chain combines TRBV5-5 with TRBJ2-5, with D perhaps being TRBD1 or TRBD2 (7 bases each). The sequencing here drew on PBMCs from blood, taken 14 days before vaccination. This receptor was identified in a middle-aged man who received an inactivated influenza vaccine. CDR3 nucleotide sequence: TGTGCCAGCAGCTCCTTCAGGGGGGGAGAGACCCAGTACTTC. Its translation is CASSSFRGGETQYF.